These 11 T cell receptor beta chains share one sample of origin, sequenced in a study of shared clonotypes between healthy human individuals. The data were produced by immunoSEQ multiplex PCR, yet TCRdb's version contains in-frame clones alone and is incomplete. This sample has about 2.5 million clones, with 85% to 95% found just once. Sequenced material: naive CD4+ T cells from PBMCs. Indicated subset: CD45RA+ positively selected. These receptors were collected from a man aged 18 to 30 in good health. Some clones in this sample may be carry-over from other donors' samples.

This sequence joins TRBV27 and TRBJ2-7, with 7 bases lining up with TRBD1. Germline V CDR1 and CDR2: MNHEY, SMNVEV (reference sequence). This CDR3 region has 14 residues. The V gene end was trimmed by 6 bases and the J gene end by 7 bases; junction bases not matched to a gene: 12. CDR3 coding DNA: TGTGCCAGCAGGCCCAGTGACAGGGTCGGGGAGCAGTACTTC. It encodes CASRPSDRVGEQYF.

The gene calls are TRBV13 and TRBJ2-1; 9 bases align to TRBD2. The CDR3 extends over 18 amino acids. Germline CDR1 and CDR2: PRHDT and FYEKMQ (reference sequence). The ends lost 2 bases at V and 2 bases at J; junction bases unmatched: 10. CDR3 protein: CASSLWVGGRATYNEQFF. The DNA for the CDR3 is TGTGCCAGCAGCTTATGGGTAGGCGGGAGGGCCACCTACAATGAGCAGTTCTTC.

This chain uses TRBV5-1 with TRBJ1-2; D is unclear. Trimming took 0 bases from V and 6 from J, leaving 12 bases between them. The CDR3 runs 14 residues. Germline V lookup: CDR1 SGHRS, CDR2 YFSETQ. For the CDR3, the DNA is TGCGCCAGCAGCTTGGCCGATAATACGGATGGCTACACCTTC. Its protein is CASSLADNTDGYTF.

The V call is TRBV7-2, the J call TRBJ2-5, with D tentatively TRBD1 or TRBD2 (7 bases each). Between the trimmed V and J ends, which lost 1 base and 4 bases, there was a span of 13 bases. This CDR3 comprises 15 residues. Germline CDR1 SGHTA, CDR2 FQGNSA. The CDR3 nucleotides are TGTGCCAGCAGCTTAGTGGCAGGGGGGGGAGAGACCCAGTACTTC. Its translation: CASSLVAGGGETQYF.

V is TRBV10-3 and J is TRBJ1-2; the D is unclear. The germline V gene encodes CDR1 ENHRY and CDR2 SYGVKD. The ends were cut back, 1 base at V and 4 bases at J, with 10 bases in the middle. CDR3 length: 14 residues. DNA for the CDR3: TGTGCCATCAGTGAGTTGGGAGGCGGCTATGGCTACACCTTC. Its translation is CAISELGGGYGYTF.

This chain connects TRBV5-5 to TRBJ2-3; D is undetermined. V dropped 3 bases and J dropped 4 bases, with 6 bases sitting between them. CDR3 length: 12 amino acids. The V gene's germline CDR1 is SGHKS and CDR2 YYEKEE (reference sequence). CDR3 protein: CASSSPPDTQYF. DNA of the CDR3: TGTGCCAGCAGCTCCCCTCCAGATACGCAGTATTTT. The complete variable domain, with remaining parts taken from reference TRBV5-5 and TRBJ2-3, reads DAGVTQSPTHLIKTRGQQVTLRCSPISGHKSVSWYQQVLGQGPQFIFQYYEKEERGRGNFPDRFSARQFPNYSSELNVNALLLGDSALYLCASSSPPDTQYFGPGTRLTVL.

The chain is built from TRBV11-2 and TRBJ1-5; a possible D gene is TRBD1 (6 bases). The CDR3 has 15 residues. V lost 7 bases, J lost 4 bases, and 17 bases lay in between. Per the germline V gene, CDR1 is SGHAT and CDR2 is FQNNGV. DNA of the CDR3: TGTGCCAGCAACGCCATCGGACAGAAGAATCAGCCCCAGCATTTT. It specifies CASNAIGQKNQPQHF.

V gene TRBV5-1 combines with J gene TRBJ1-5, with D possibly matching TRBD1 (6 bases). Trimming took 4 bases from V and 6 from J, leaving 17 bases between them. CDR3 length: 15 amino acids. Germline CDR1 reads SGHRS; CDR2 reads YFSETQ. CDR3 protein: CASSPRGGSSQPQHF. For the CDR3, the DNA is TGCGCCAGCAGCCCCAGGGGAGGATCTAGTCAGCCCCAGCATTTT.

V is TRBV6-1 and J is TRBJ2-3; a weak D match, TRBD2 (6 bases). There are 14 residues in the CDR3. Trimming shortened V by 7 bases and J by 4 bases, and 15 bases separated the two germline ends. From germline, CDR1 is MNHNS and CDR2 SASEGT. Written as DNA, the CDR3 is TGTGCCAGCAATCAAGGCGGGGACCCAGATACGCAGTATTTT. This encodes CASNQGGDPDTQYF.

The V gene is TRBV5-4, the J gene TRBJ2-2; D ambiguous. V shed 4 bases and J shed 1 base, with 11 bases lying between them. The CDR3 runs to 15 residues. From germline, CDR1 is SGHNT and CDR2 YYREEE (reference sequence). CDR3 bases: TGTGCCAGCAGCCCAGGTGGGCAGAACACCGGGGAGCTGTTTTTT. It yields the protein CASSPGGQNTGELFF.

The V call is TRBV5-1, the J call TRBJ2-7, with D perhaps matching TRBD1 or TRBD2 (5 bases each). The CDR3 extends over 13 amino acids. The germline gives CDR1 SGHRS, CDR2 YFSETQ. Trimming pared 4 bases from V and 5 bases from J, leaving 13 bases between. The DNA of the CDR3 is TGCGCCAGCAGCCGCCGGGACGGGGACGAGCAGTACTTC. It yields the protein CASSRRDGDEQYF. Looking up the rest from reference TRBV5-1 and TRBJ2-7 gives the full variable domain: KAGVTQTPRYLIKTRGQQVTLSCSPISGHRSVSWYQQTPGQGLQFLFEYFSETQRNKGNFPGRFSGRQFSNSRSEMNVSTLELGDSALYLCASSRRDGDEQYFGPGTRLTVT.